Given below is one T cell receptor beta chain in context. Its specificity is not known. This entry is derived from a study of Ad26.COV2.S vaccination and SARS-CoV-2 variants. The wider study: The vaccine Ad26.COV2.S was put into the muscle once, or twice with 56 days between. Overall study results and limits: The TCR breadth and depth analyses may have understated or missed part of the total T cell responses.

Indicated treatment: roughly 20 received Ad26.COV2.S at low or high dose, single or two shots; about 5 received placebo; per-sample allocation not given. Day 63 after the first injection of vaccine or placebo was the sampling time. Method: immunoSEQ multiplex PCR; TCRdb's copy keeps in-frame clones and lacks some. The profile shows roughly 380,000 clones, around 84% of them singletons. This CDR3 spans 15 amino acids. The V end was cut by 0 bases, the J end by 5 bases, with 10 bases between. The germline V gene encodes CDR1 MNHEY and CDR2 SMNVEV (reference sequence). This specimen was peripheral blood, taken in a trial of Ad26.COV2.S vaccine versus placebo. This sequence originates from a person between 18 and 65 years old who received the Ad26.COV2.S COVID-19 vaccine or a placebo. The chain carries TRBV27 and TRBJ1-4; a possible D gene is TRBD1 (5 bases). CDR3 region: CASSLSPGLNEKLFF. CDR3 DNA sequence: TGTGCCAGCAGTTTATCCCCAGGGTTGAATGAAAAACTGTTTTTT.